The 18 T cell receptor beta chains below all came from one sample that was sequenced in a study of shared clonotypes between healthy human individuals. TCRdb's table, derived via immunoSEQ multiplex PCR, lists solely in-frame clones and lacks some. This sample has roughly 410,000 clones, with around 96% found just once. The specimen sequenced was memory CD8+ T cells sorted from blood. Subset described: CD45RO+ cells pooled with CCR7-negative TemRA cells. The receptors originated from a man under 40 in good health.

The chain recombines TRBV28 with TRBJ2-1, with D uncertain. V shed 2 bases and J shed 8 bases, with 4 bases lying between them. Looked up from germline, CDR1 is MDHEN and CDR2 is SYDVKM. The CDR3 spans 11 residues. The CDR3 sequence: CASSLRDEQFF. The CDR3 region has the DNA TGTGCCAGCAGTTTACGGGATGAGCAGTTCTTC.

The chain has TRBV20-1 and TRBJ1-2; no firm D call. The CDR3 is made up of 9 amino acids. V dropped 8 bases and J dropped 8 bases, with 9 bases sitting between them. Germline V CDR1 and CDR2: DFQATT, SNEGSKA (reference sequence). The CDR3 nucleotides are TGCAGTACAAGTAGAGGCTACACCTTC. Its translation is CSTSRGYTF.

Here the CDR3 DNA reads TGTGCCAGCAGTTACGCTGCTAGCGGGAGGGTCTACGAGCAGTACTTC. This gives the protein CASSYAASGRVYEQYF. The chain links TRBV6-5 to TRBJ2-7; 12 bases are a match to TRBD2. The CDR3 runs 16 residues. Germline CDR1 MNHEY, CDR2 SVGAGI. The ends lost 2 bases at V and 3 bases at J; junction bases unmatched: 5.

The chain recombines TRBV5-1 with TRBJ2-2; perhaps TRBD2 as D (7 bases). CDR3 length: 17 amino acids. Germline assignment: CDR1 SGHRS and CDR2 YFSETQ. Deletions cut 0 bases from V and 4 bases from J, with 16 bases between. CDR3 protein: CASSLAKGGYLTGELFF. The CDR3 nucleotides are TGCGCCAGCAGCTTGGCCAAGGGGGGGTACCTCACCGGGGAGCTGTTTTTT.

The chain combines TRBV5-4 with TRBJ2-3; TRBD2 is a possible D gene (6 bases). Germline loops: CDR1 SGHNT, CDR2 YYREEE (reference sequence). The CDR3 consists of 11 residues. V lost 6 bases to trimming and J lost 9 bases, with 11 bases between them. CDR3 bases: TGTGCCAGCATCCCGCGGGGCACGCAGTATTTT. Translated, it gives CASIPRGTQYF.

This clone was seen a few times. V usage is TRBV4-1 and J usage is TRBJ1-1, with D perhaps TRBD1 (6 bases). V was cut by 4 bases and J by 1 base, with 19 bases left in between. The CDR3 extends over 17 amino acids. The germline gives CDR1 MGHRA, CDR2 YSYEKL. The CDR3 sequence: CASSPKTLGHPNTEAFF. The DNA of the CDR3 is TGCGCCAGCAGCCCGAAAACCCTGGGACACCCGAACACTGAAGCTTTCTTT.

V is TRBV7-2 and J is TRBJ2-3, with TRBD2 matching 9 bases. In germline, CDR1 is SGHTA, CDR2 FQGNSA. Losses at the gene ends were 7 bases for V and 4 bases for J; bases not matched to a gene: 3. The length of the CDR3 is 13 residues. CDR3 in amino acids: CASIGLASDTQYF. The CDR3 DNA follows: TGTGCCAGCATAGGACTAGCGTCAGATACGCAGTATTTT.

V usage is TRBV11-2 and J usage is TRBJ1-5; D is possibly TRBD1 (5 bases). The germline V gene encodes CDR1 SGHAT and CDR2 FQNNGV. V was pared by 1 base and J by 6 bases, with 10 bases between. This CDR3 spans 14 amino acids. CDR3 loop: CASSLAQGIQPQHF. The CDR3 DNA follows: TGTGCCAGCAGCTTAGCCCAGGGTATTCAGCCCCAGCATTTT.

The chain carries TRBV27 and TRBJ2-6; no definite D call. The germline V gene encodes CDR1 MNHEY and CDR2 SMNVEV (reference sequence). CDR3 length: 14 amino acids. Trimming shortened V by 3 bases and J by 1 base, and 4 bases separated the two germline ends. The CDR3 DNA reads as TGTGCCAGCAGTTTTCGGTCTGGGGCCAACGTCCTGACTTTC. This gives the protein CASSFRSGANVLTF.

The chain links TRBV2 to TRBJ2-5; 8 nucleotides align to TRBD2. The CDR3 contains 13 residues. V shed 11 bases and J 1 base; nucleotides not matched to a gene: 6. In germline, CDR1 is SNHLY, CDR2 FYNNEI. Here the CDR3 DNA reads TGTGCCGGCAAAACTAGCGGCCAAGAGACCCAGTACTTC. Encoded protein: CAGKTSGQETQYF.

The gene calls are TRBV7-9 and TRBJ1-2; 8 nucleotides align to TRBD1. V dropped 6 bases and J dropped 8; count of bases not matched to a gene: 8. In germline, CDR1 is SEHNR, CDR2 FQNEAQ (reference sequence). This CDR3 region has 13 residues. CDR3 protein: CASSNGQGWGYTF. CDR3 nucleotides: TGTGCCAGCAGTAACGGACAGGGTTGGGGCTACACCTTC.

The chain has TRBV7-2 and TRBJ1-3, with D unclear. Germline V lookup: CDR1 SGHTA, CDR2 FQGNSA. The V and J ends lost 1 base and 2 bases respectively, with 9 bases between them. The CDR3 totals 15 residues. CDR3 sequence: CASSLGVQTGNTIYF. CDR3 in DNA: TGTGCCAGCAGCTTAGGAGTTCAGACTGGAAACACCATATATTTT.

The chain has TRBV19 and TRBJ2-2, with D maybe TRBD2 (6 bases). Germline-derived CDR1 and CDR2 are LNHDA and SQIVND (reference sequence). CDR3 length: 18 residues. Trimming pared 5 bases from V and 2 bases from J, leaving 21 bases between. The CDR3 loop reads CASSPFHSGDANTGELFF. As DNA, the CDR3 is TGTGCCAGTAGTCCCTTCCATAGCGGAGACGCAAACACCGGGGAGCTGTTTTTT.

V is TRBV4-1 and J is TRBJ2-3; the D is unclear. Between the trimmed V and J ends, which lost 0 bases and 0 bases, there was a span of 10 bases. The CDR3 consists of 16 residues. CDR1 and CDR2 (germline): MGHRA, YSYEKL. Here the CDR3 reads CASSQDSPSSTDTQYF. In DNA, the CDR3 is TGCGCCAGCAGCCAAGACAGCCCCTCTAGCACAGATACGCAGTATTTT.

The V gene is TRBV19, the J gene TRBJ2-1; D might be TRBD1 (6 bases). Trimming removed 8 bases at V and 0 bases at J, with 17 bases between. This CDR3 has 16 residues. The germline V gene has CDR1 LNHDA and CDR2 SQIVND (reference sequence). The CDR3 region is CASSHATGFSYNEQFF. The CDR3 nucleotides read TGTGCCAGTTCCCACGCGACAGGCTTCTCCTACAATGAGCAGTTCTTC.

The count of this clone is one. The J gene is TRBJ2-1, the V gene TRBV29-1; the match to TRBD2 covers 13 bases. Germline V gene lookup returns CDR1 SQVTM and CDR2 ANQGSEA. V was clipped by 7 bases and J by 4 bases; unmatched bases: 4. The CDR3 is 14 amino acids. Here the CDR3 DNA reads TGCAGCGCCAAACTAGCGGGAGGGTACAATGAGCAGTTCTTC. Residues: CSAKLAGGYNEQFF.

V and J are TRBV28 and TRBJ2-7, with 7 bases fitting TRBD1. After removal of 2 bases from V and 6 bases from J, the junction contained 4 bases not matched to a gene. The germline gives CDR1 MDHEN, CDR2 SYDVKM. This CDR3 is 13 amino acids long. The CDR3 loop reads CASSLTGVLEQYF. The CDR3 DNA reads TGTGCCAGCAGTTTAACAGGGGTACTCGAGCAGTACTTC. Drawing the rest from reference TRBV28 and TRBJ2-7, the complete variable domain is DVKVTQSSRYLVKRTGEKVFLECVQDMDHENMFWYRQDPGLGLRLIYFSYDVKMKEKGDIPEGYSVSREKKERFSLILESASTNQTSMYLCASSLTGVLEQYFGPGTRLTVT.

The chain combines TRBV9 with TRBJ2-2; 11 nucleotides match TRBD2. This CDR3 spans 16 amino acids. Germline values: CDR1 SGDLS, CDR2 YYNGEE. The V and J ends lost 4 bases and 5 bases, in that order; junction bases with no gene match: 7. The CDR3 loop reads CASSTRLAGRTGELFF. The CDR3 coding sequence is TGTGCCAGCAGCACCCGACTAGCGGGAAGGACCGGGGAGCTGTTTTTT.